This T cell receptor (beta chain) was documented in a study of cytomegalovirus exposure and HLA in healthy donors. Study summary: Assignment to the Caucasian-associated ancestry cluster applied to more than 75% of the 300 to 500 genotyped donors. Study conclusions and caveats: In a later analysis, V- and J-gene trimming of beta chains associated with a DCLRE1C missense variant, replicated independently.

Of note for this clone: What it binds is not known.

The V end lost 5 bases, the J end lost 3 bases, and 16 bases lay between the germline ends. Germline V gene sequence: CDR1 SGHTA, CDR2 FQGNSA. This CDR3 region has 15 residues. Though nominally healthy at sampling, donors likely had unrecorded immune exposures. Researchers ran the PCR with 60 Vbeta and 13 Jbeta primers. Methods used by the authors: It was a later analysis that counted approximately 81 million unique TCR beta chains, of which approximately 9.9 million were shared. This table comes from immunoSEQ multiplex PCR, and its TCRdb copy is limited to in-frame clones, with some not included. V, J and clone size were drawn from that table, and D and trimming were deduced from the DNA. The sample includes about 75,000 clones.

The sample consisted of PBMCs. The genes are TRBV7-2 and TRBJ1-1; possibly TRBD1 for D (6 bases). This receptor was obtained from a man younger than 35 in good health and CMV-seropositive. The CDR3 DNA reads TGTGCCAGCAGCCCTACAGGGTTCGAGTACACTGAAGCTTTCTTT. Translated: CASSPTGFEYTEAFF.